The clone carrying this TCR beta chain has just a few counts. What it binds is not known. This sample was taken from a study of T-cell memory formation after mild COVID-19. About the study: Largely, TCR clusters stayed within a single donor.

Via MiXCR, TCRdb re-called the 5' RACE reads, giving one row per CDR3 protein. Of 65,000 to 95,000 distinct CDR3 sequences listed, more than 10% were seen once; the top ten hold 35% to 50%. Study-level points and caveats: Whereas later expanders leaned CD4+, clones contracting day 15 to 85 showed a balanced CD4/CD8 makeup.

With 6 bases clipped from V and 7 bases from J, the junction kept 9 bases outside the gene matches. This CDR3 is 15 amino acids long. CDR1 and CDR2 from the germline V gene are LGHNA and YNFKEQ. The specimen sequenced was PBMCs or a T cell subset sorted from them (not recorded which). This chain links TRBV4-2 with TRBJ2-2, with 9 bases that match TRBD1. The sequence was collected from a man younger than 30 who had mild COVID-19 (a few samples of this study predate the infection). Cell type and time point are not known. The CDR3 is CASRQGADWSGELFF. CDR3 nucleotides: TGTGCCAGCAGACAGGGGGCGGATTGGAGCGGGGAGCTGTTTTTT.